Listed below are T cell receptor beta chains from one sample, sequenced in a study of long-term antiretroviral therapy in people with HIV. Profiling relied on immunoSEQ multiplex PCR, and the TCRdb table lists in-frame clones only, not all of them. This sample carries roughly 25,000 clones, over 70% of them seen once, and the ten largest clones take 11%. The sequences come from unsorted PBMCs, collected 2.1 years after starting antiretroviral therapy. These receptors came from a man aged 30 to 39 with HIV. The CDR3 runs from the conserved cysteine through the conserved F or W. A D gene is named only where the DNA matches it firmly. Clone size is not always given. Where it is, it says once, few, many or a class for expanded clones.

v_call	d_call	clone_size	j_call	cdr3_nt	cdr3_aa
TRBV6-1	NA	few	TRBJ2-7	TGTGCCAGCAGTGGTAACGTCCCCCGCTACGAGCAGTACTTC	CASSGNVPRYEQYF
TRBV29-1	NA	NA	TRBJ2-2	TGCAGCGTAGTCCACGTAGGGACCGGGGAGCTGTTTTTT	CSVVHVGTGELFF
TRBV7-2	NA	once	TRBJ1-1	TGTGCCAGCAGCCCCGTTTTGGGGGGCACTGAAGCTTTCTTT	CASSPVLGGTEAFF
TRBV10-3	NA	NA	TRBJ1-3	TGTGCCATCAGTGAAGGGACAAGCTCTGGAAACACCATATATTTT	CAISEGTSSGNTIYF
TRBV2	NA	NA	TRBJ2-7	TGTGCCAGCAGTGTGGGACCGATCTACGAGCAGTACTTC	CASSVGPIYEQYF
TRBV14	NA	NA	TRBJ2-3	TGTGCCAGCAGCCTGCGGAAACCTGGATCGGATACGCAGTATTTT	CASSLRKPGSDTQYF
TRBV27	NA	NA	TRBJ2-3	TGTGCCAGCAGTTTAGGGCGGCTAGCAGGCACAGATACGCAGTATTTT	CASSLGRLAGTDTQYF
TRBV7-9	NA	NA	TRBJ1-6	TGTGCCAGCAGCGCCTGGGGCAGCAATAATTCACCCCTCCACTTT	CASSAWGSNNSPLHF
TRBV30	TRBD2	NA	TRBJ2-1	TGTGCCTGGACCCACGGGGCGGGAGGGCGGAATGAGCAGTTCTTC	CAWTHGAGGRNEQFF
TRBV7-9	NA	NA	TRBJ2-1	TGTGCCAGCAGCCTTGAGGACGGATTATTTTTCTACAATGAGCAGTTCTTC	CASSLEDGLFFYNEQFF
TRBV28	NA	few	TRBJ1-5	TGTGCCAGCACTGCCCCCAGGGGGCCCCAGCATTTT	CASTAPRGPQHF
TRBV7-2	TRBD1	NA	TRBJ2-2	TGTGCCAGCAGCGCCCTCAGGACAGGGGGTCCCGGGGAGCTGTTTTTT	CASSALRTGGPGELFF
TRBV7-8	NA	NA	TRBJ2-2	TGTGCCAGCAGCTCACCGCGGGCCGGGGAGCTGTTTTTT	CASSSPRAGELFF
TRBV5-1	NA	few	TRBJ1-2	TGCGCCAGCAGCCCGAGGACAGATAACTATGGCTACACCTTC	CASSPRTDNYGYTF
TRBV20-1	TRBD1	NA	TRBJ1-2	TGCAGGCTAGGGACAGCTTATGGCTACACCTTC	CRLGTAYGYTF
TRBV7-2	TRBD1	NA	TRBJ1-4	TGTGCCAGCAGCTTAGTGTCTGTTCAGGGGGCAATTAATGAAAAACTGTTTTTT	CASSLVSVQGAINEKLFF
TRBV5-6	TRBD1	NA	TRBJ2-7	TGTGCCAGCAGCAGCAGGTACTCAGGGGGCATTCCGGCCTACGAGCAGTACTTC	CASSSRYSGGIPAYEQYF
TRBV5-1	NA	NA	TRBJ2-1	TGCGCCAGCAGCTTGGTTGGACGGACTACAAACAATGAGCAGTTCTTC	CASSLVGRTTNNEQFF